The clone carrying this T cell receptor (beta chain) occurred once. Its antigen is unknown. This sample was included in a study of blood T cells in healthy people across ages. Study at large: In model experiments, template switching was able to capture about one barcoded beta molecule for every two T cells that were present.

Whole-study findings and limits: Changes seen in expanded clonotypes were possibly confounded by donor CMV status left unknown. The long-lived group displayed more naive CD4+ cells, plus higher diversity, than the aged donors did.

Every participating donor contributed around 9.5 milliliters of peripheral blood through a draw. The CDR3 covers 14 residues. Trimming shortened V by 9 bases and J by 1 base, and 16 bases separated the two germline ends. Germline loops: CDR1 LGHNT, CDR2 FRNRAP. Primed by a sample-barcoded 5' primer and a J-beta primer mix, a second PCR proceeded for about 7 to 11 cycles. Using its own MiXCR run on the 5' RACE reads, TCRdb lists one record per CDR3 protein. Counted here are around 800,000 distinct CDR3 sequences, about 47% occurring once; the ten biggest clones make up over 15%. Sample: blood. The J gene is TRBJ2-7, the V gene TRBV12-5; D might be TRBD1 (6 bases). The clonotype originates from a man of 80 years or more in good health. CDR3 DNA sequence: TGTGCTAGGGCCGGGACACTTTTGTCCTACGAGCAGTACTTC. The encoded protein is CARAGTLLSYEQYF.